The 14 T cell receptor beta chains reported below all come from one sample, sequenced in a study of TIL therapy for anti-PD-1-resistant metastatic lung cancer. Described time point: pre-treatment sample, taken before nivolumab and TIL therapy. The immunoSEQ assay was v3. TCRdb's copy holds only in-frame clones and misses some; the assay was immunoSEQ multiplex PCR. The table includes tens of thousands of clones, 80% to 90% detected once. This specimen was blood, taken at baseline. The receptors derive from a person aged 25 to 80 with non-small cell lung cancer.

The chain employs TRBV14 and TRBJ1-2; D unclear. The CDR3 loop spans 14 amino acids. Trimming stripped 5 bases from V and 3 bases from J, with 13 bases between. Germline CDR1 reads SGHDN; CDR2 reads FVKESK. The CDR3 coding sequence is TGTGCCAGCAGCGATTTGGACGGCTACTATGGCTACACCTTC. It yields the protein CASSDLDGYYGYTF. Complete variable domain (other parts from reference TRBV14 and TRBJ1-2): EAGVTQFPSHSVIEKGQTVTLRCDPISGHDNLYWYRRVMGKEIKFLLHFVKESKQDESGMPNNRFLAERTGGTYSTLKVQPAELEDSGVYFCASSDLDGYYGYTFGSGTRLTVV.

The CDR3 spells CASSFLGKLFF. CDR3 sequence (DNA): TGTGCCAGCAGTTTCTTGGGGAAACTGTTTTTT. The chain uses TRBV12-3 or TRBV12-4 and TRBJ1-4, with D unclear. The CDR3 totals 11 residues. Trimming pared 3 bases from V and 11 bases from J, leaving 7 bases between.

The J gene is TRBJ2-1, the V gene TRBV4-2; 14 bases match TRBD2. CDR3 length: 18 amino acids. V trimming: 6 bases; J trimming: 8 bases; junction bases outside the gene matches: 15. Germline V gives CDR1 LGHNA, CDR2 YNFKEQ. The DNA of the CDR3 is TGTGCCAGCAGTCCGAGGACTAGCGGGAGGCTGGGGAGCGATGAGCAGTTCTTC. This translates into CASSPRTSGRLGSDEQFF.

The V call is TRBV4-1, the J call TRBJ2-1; D perhaps matches TRBD2 (5 bases). The CDR3 contains 14 residues. Germline V gene lookup returns CDR1 MGHRA and CDR2 YSYEKL. Deletions cut 0 bases from V and 8 bases from J, with 11 bases between. This CDR3 is CASSQDLWGDEQFF. The CDR3 DNA follows: TGCGCCAGCAGCCAAGATCTTTGGGGAGATGAGCAGTTCTTC.

CDR3 in amino acids: CASSPRHLVSPLHF. The CDR3 DNA is TGTGCCAGCTCACCGCGGCACCTGGTCTCACCCCTCCACTTT. The J gene is TRBJ1-6, the V gene TRBV18; D remains unclear. Trimming left V 3 bases short and J 10 bases short, with 13 bases between. Germline lookup yields CDR1 KGHSH and CDR2 LQKENI. The CDR3 consists of 14 residues.

The sample holds a few counts of this clone. The gene calls are TRBV29-1 and TRBJ2-2; 10 bases fit TRBD1. The CDR3 loop spans 17 amino acids. V lost 5 bases, J lost 4 bases, and 13 bases stayed unmatched. The germline gives CDR1 SQVTM, CDR2 ANQGSEA. This CDR3 is CSVLPDRGIVGTGELFF. CDR3 nucleotide sequence: TGCAGCGTTCTTCCGGACAGGGGGATAGTGGGCACCGGGGAGCTGTTTTTT.

This clone was seen only once. This chain connects TRBV13 to TRBJ2-1; perhaps TRBD2 as D (6 bases). The CDR3 spans 15 residues. Germline values: CDR1 PRHDT, CDR2 FYEKMQ (reference sequence). Trimming stripped 5 bases from V and 3 bases from J, with 14 bases between. In DNA, the CDR3 is TGTGCCAGCAGCGGAGGGGAGTCCGGCTACAATGAGCAGTTCTTC. It encodes CASSGGESGYNEQFF.

The chain is built from TRBV18 and TRBJ1-3, with D unresolved. Germline CDR1 and CDR2: KGHSH and LQKENI. The CDR3 is 16 amino acids. V was pared by 2 bases and J by 0 bases, with 11 bases between. CDR3 in DNA: TGTGCCAGCTCACCAGGGGTTCCCAGCTCTGGAAACACCATATATTTT. Its translation: CASSPGVPSSGNTIYF. The variable domain in full, completed from reference TRBV18 and TRBJ1-3, reads NAGVMQNPRHLVRRRGQEARLRCSPMKGHSHVYWYRQLPEEGLKFMVYLQKENIIDESGMPKERFSAEFPKEGPSILRIQQVVRGDSAAYFCASSPGVPSSGNTIYFGEGSWLTVV.

This chain uses TRBV6-6 with TRBJ2-3; 14 bases line up with TRBD2. CDR3 size: 20 residues. Germline trimming cut 5 bases from V and 0 bases from J; bases unmatched to any gene: 13. CDR1 MNHNY and CDR2 SVGAGI come from the germline V gene (reference sequence). CDR3 region: CASSPMMGLAGETSTDTQYF. CDR3 sequence (DNA): TGTGCCAGCAGTCCGATGATGGGACTAGCGGGGGAAACTAGCACAGATACGCAGTATTTT.

The rearrangement links TRBV7-3 to TRBJ2-1, with a possible D match to TRBD1 (5 bases). The CDR3 loop spans 15 amino acids. Per germline, CDR1 SGHTA and CDR2 FQGTGA. V was pared by 5 bases and J by 2 bases, with 13 bases between. This CDR3 reads CASSRGGATYNEQFF. In nucleotides, the CDR3 is TGTGCCAGCAGCCGAGGTGGGGCCACCTACAATGAGCAGTTCTTC.

In DNA form, the CDR3 reads TGTGCCAGCAGTCTCAATGGGCAATCCTATGGCTACACCTTC. Amino acids: CASSLNGQSYGYTF. The chain uses TRBV28 and TRBJ1-2; D uncertain. CDR3 length: 14 residues. The V end was cut by 5 bases, the J end by 4 bases, with 14 bases between. Germline V CDR1 and CDR2: MDHEN, SYDVKM.

CDR3 coding DNA: TGTGCCAGCAGGATCCTGACTAGCGGTGTCTCCTACGAGCAGTACTTC. Translation: CASRILTSGVSYEQYF. The rearrangement links TRBV28 to TRBJ2-7; 9 positions match TRBD2. CDR3 length: 16 amino acids. From germline, CDR1 is MDHEN and CDR2 SYDVKM. The J segment lost 0 bases and the V segment lost 6 bases, leaving 9 bases of the junction unmatched.

This sequence joins TRBV27 and TRBJ2-1, with 12 bases that match TRBD2. The CDR3 consists of 16 residues. Germline assignment: CDR1 MNHEY and CDR2 SMNVEV (reference sequence). The trim removed 2 bases at V and 4 bases at J, leaving 3 bases unmatched. CDR3 bases: TGTGCCAGCAGTTTAGGGCTAGCGGGAGGGTACAATGAGCAGTTCTTC. Translating it yields CASSLGLAGGYNEQFF.

This clone was observed a single time. J is TRBJ1-3 and V is TRBV30; 7 bases line up with TRBD1. Per germline, CDR1 GTSNPN and CDR2 SVGIG (reference sequence). V was clipped by 2 bases and J by 0 bases; unmatched bases: 7. This CDR3 comprises 16 residues. In DNA form, the CDR3 reads TGTGCCTGGAGTTTAGCCGGGACAGACTCTGGAAACACCATATATTTT. Its protein is CAWSLAGTDSGNTIYF.